The present T cell receptor beta chain was sequenced within a study of T cells in localized non-small cell lung cancer. V was pared by 7 bases and J by 4 bases, with 16 bases between. Germline lookup yields CDR1 MDHEN and CDR2 SYDVKM. The CDR3 runs to 14 residues. This clone is medium-sized in the sample. Sequencing was performed with immunoSEQ multiplex PCR; in TCRdb, only in-frame clones are kept and a portion is missing. The repertoire includes around 4,000 clones, about 26% of them detected once, and around 25% sits in the top ten. V usage is TRBV28 and J usage is TRBJ1-1; D is unclear. This receptor was taken from a woman aged 35 to 69 with stage I lung adenocarcinoma. The sample here was lung tumor tissue, taken before any cancer treatment. The CDR3 protein is CASITRVGITEAFF. As DNA, the CDR3 is TGTGCCAGCATCACCCGGGTTGGGATCACTGAAGCTTTCTTT.